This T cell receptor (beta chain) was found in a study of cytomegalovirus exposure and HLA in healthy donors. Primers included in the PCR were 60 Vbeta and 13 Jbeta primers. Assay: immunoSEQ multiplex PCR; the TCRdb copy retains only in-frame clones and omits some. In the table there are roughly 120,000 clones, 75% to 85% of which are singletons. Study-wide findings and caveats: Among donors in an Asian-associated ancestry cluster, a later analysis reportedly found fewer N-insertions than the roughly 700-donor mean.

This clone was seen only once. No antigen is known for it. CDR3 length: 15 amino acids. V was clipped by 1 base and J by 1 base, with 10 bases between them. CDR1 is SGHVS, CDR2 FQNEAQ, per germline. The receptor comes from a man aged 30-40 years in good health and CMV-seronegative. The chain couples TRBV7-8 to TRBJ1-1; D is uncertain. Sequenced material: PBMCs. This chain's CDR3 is CASSLGSPGNTEAFF. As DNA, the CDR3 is TGTGCCAGCAGCTTAGGTAGCCCGGGGAACACTGAAGCTTTCTTT.